This TCR beta chain comes out of a study of shared clonotypes between healthy human individuals. Only in-frame clones appear in the TCRdb table, and some are missing; sequencing was by immunoSEQ multiplex PCR. The data show hundreds of thousands of clones, with 97% seen just once and about 0.06% held by the top ten. This clone was seen only once. The study drew its donors from healthy HIV-negative adults without recent acute infections or vaccinations. The source is a woman between 25 and 40 years old in good health. The sequenced material came from naive CD4+ T cells sorted from blood. Subset noted: CD45RA+ positively selected.

The CDR3 region is CASSPPGLPMDTQYF. The CDR3 nucleotides read TGTGCCAGCTCACCACCGGGACTTCCGATGGATACGCAGTATTTT. The gene calls are TRBV18 and TRBJ2-3, with D maybe TRBD2 (6 bases). Germline assignment: CDR1 KGHSH and CDR2 LQKENI. V was pared by 0 bases and J by 6 bases, with 13 bases between. This CDR3 region has 15 residues.